Listed here is a single T cell receptor (beta chain). Antigen unknown. The data were obtained in a study of beta chain features in type 1 diabetes. Germline CDR1 LNHNV, CDR2 YYDKDF (reference sequence). There are 15 residues in the CDR3. Trimming took off 0 bases at V and 4 bases at J, with 12 bases between the two ends. Study-wide points: Comparison showed that naive, central memory and Treg TCRB repertoires appeared more similar among patients than among healthy donors.

Isolated RNA was reverse transcribed in full, so expressed TCRB transcripts were sequenced. Data came from immunoSEQ multiplex PCR; TCRdb stores just in-frame clones and leaves some out. The sample has about 900,000 clones, 15% to 20% seen once. The J gene is TRBJ2-5, the V gene TRBV15; D remains ambiguous. The sequenced sample was naive CD4+ T cells from blood. The origin of this receptor is a woman aged 18-30 years in good health. The CDR3 region is CATSRDKRVGETQYF. For the CDR3, the DNA is TGTGCCACCAGCAGAGATAAAAGGGTCGGAGAGACCCAGTACTTC.